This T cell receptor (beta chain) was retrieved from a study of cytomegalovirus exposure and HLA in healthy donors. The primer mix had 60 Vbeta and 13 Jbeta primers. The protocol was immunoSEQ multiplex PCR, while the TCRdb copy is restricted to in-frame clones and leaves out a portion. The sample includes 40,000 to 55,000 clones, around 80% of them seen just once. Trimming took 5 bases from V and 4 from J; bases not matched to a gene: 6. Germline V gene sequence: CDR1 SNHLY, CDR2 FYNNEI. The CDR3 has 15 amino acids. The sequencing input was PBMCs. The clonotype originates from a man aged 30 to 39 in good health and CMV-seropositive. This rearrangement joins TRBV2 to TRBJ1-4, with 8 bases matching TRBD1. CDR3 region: CASSTSGQGNEKLFF. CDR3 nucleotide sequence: TGTGCCAGCAGTACAAGCGGACAGGGTAATGAAAAACTGTTTTTT.